This T cell receptor (beta chain) is drawn from a study of blood T cell repertoires in COVID-19. Data came from immunoSEQ multiplex PCR; TCRdb stores just in-frame clones and leaves some out. The data hold just over 300,000 clones, with 89% observed a single time. Trimming pared 0 bases from V and 10 bases from J, leaving 19 bases between. This CDR3 contains 17 residues. The germline V gene has CDR1 LNHNV and CDR2 YYDKDF (reference sequence). The TCR sequence derives from a woman aged 40 to 50 who had recovered from COVID-19. The chain uses TRBV15 and TRBJ1-6, with no clear D. Sequencing was performed on PBMCs or T cells enriched from blood (not recorded which). The CDR3 reads CATSRDLGGRNGSPLHF. CDR3 bases: TGTGCCACCAGCAGAGATTTGGGAGGGCGAAATGGCTCACCCCTCCACTTT.